This TCR beta chain stems from a study of shared clonotypes between healthy human individuals. Across the whole study: A couple of women and three men aged 18 to 49 served as donors.

Germline CDR1 reads SGHTA; CDR2 reads FQGNSA. The CDR3 consists of 16 residues. Trimming removed 5 bases from V and 6 bases from J; junction bases left unmatched: 12. With respect to this clone: Its cognate antigen is unknown.

Findings and limits, study-wide: Tissues were not sampled, only blood, and their repertoires likely differ. Clonotypes that were shared across a few donors made up 4% to 6% of naive CD4 clonotypes. Clonotypes which were not shared had lower generation probabilities than clonotypes that all four donors shared.

Profiled with immunoSEQ multiplex PCR; TCRdb holds only in-frame clones, not every one. The data show about 1.5 million clones, approximately 98% seen once. The sequence derives from a man aged 25-45 years in good health. This chain links TRBV7-2 with TRBJ1-2; TRBD1 aligns across 10 bases. The sequencing sample was made of naive CD4+ T cells sorted from blood. Indicated subset: CD45RA+ positively selected. The CDR3, as DNA: TGTGCCAGCAGCGACCGCCGGGACAGGGGAGTGAATGGCTACACCTTC. It yields the protein CASSDRRDRGVNGYTF.